The 24 T cell receptor beta chains listed next were all sequenced from one sample in a study of cytomegalovirus exposure and HLA in healthy donors. Primers for the PCR totalled 60 Vbeta and 13 Jbeta. TCRdb keeps only in-frame clones here, not all; method: immunoSEQ multiplex PCR. The table shows roughly 160,000 clones, with just under 80% occurring only once. The sequencing sample was made of PBMCs. These receptors were collected from a woman aged 50 to 60 in good health and CMV-seropositive.

The V gene is TRBV7-9, the J gene TRBJ2-2, with a possible D match to TRBD2 (6 bases). Germline loops: CDR1 SEHNR, CDR2 FQNEAQ (reference sequence). This CDR3 is built from 14 residues. V lost 3 bases to trimming and J lost 6 bases, with 11 bases between them. The CDR3, as DNA: TGTGCCAGCAGCTTGGCGGGGTTGCCCGGGGAGCTGTTTTTT. It codes for CASSLAGLPGELFF.

This chain connects TRBV28 to TRBJ2-3; possible D gene TRBD2, 5 bases. CDR1 MDHEN and CDR2 SYDVKM come from the germline V gene. This CDR3 has 14 amino acids. V lost 4 bases to trimming and J lost 2 bases, with 10 bases between them. This CDR3 is CASSSGLITDTQYF. As DNA, the CDR3 is TGTGCCAGCAGTTCAGGACTGATCACAGATACGCAGTATTTT.

This clone was recorded once. The V and J genes are TRBV9 and TRBJ1-2, with D hard to call. Trimming left V 0 bases short and J 4 bases short, with 10 bases between. Germline V gene data show CDR1 as SGDLS and CDR2 as YYNGEE. This CDR3 spans 14 amino acids. In DNA form, the CDR3 reads TGTGCCAGCAGCGTAGGACTGGAGCTCTATGGCTACACCTTC. This codes for CASSVGLELYGYTF.

V is TRBV27 and J is TRBJ2-1; 10 bases agree with TRBD2. After removal of 6 bases from V and 4 bases from J, the junction contained 3 bases not matched to a gene. This CDR3 is 14 amino acids long. Germline CDR1 MNHEY, CDR2 SMNVEV (reference sequence). The CDR3 coding sequence is TGTGCCAGCAGAGCGGGGGGGACATACAATGAGCAGTTCTTC. This codes for CASRAGGTYNEQFF.

The J gene is TRBJ1-1, the V gene TRBV6-6, with D tentatively TRBD1 (6 bases). V lost 3 bases and J lost 6, with 14 bases in between. The CDR3 length is 14 residues. Per germline, CDR1 MNHNY and CDR2 SVGAGI (reference sequence). This CDR3 reads CASSYGAGDPEAFF. The CDR3 DNA is TGTGCCAGCAGTTATGGGGCAGGGGACCCTGAAGCTTTCTTT.

The chain couples TRBV28 to TRBJ1-2; D uncertain. Trimming stripped 4 bases from V and 9 bases from J, with 18 bases between. Germline loops: CDR1 MDHEN, CDR2 SYDVKM. This CDR3 region has 14 residues. The CDR3 is CASSSTGSTTSYTF. The CDR3, as DNA: TGTGCCAGCAGTTCAACCGGGTCTACGACGAGCTACACCTTC.

The chain couples TRBV7-2 to TRBJ2-3; D uncertain. Germline V lookup: CDR1 SGHTA, CDR2 FQGNSA. This CDR3 contains 14 residues. Trimming left V 5 bases short and J 8 bases short, with 17 bases between. The CDR3 region is CASSPYRNVFTQYF. In DNA form, the CDR3 reads TGTGCCAGCAGCCCCTACCGTAATGTGTTTACGCAGTATTTT. The full variable domain, with the rest looked up from reference TRBV7-2 and TRBJ2-3, is GAGVSQSPSNKVTEKGKDVELRCDPISGHTALYWYRQSLGQGLEFLIYFQGNSAPDKSGLPSDRFSAERTGGSVSTLTIQRTQQEDSAVYLCASSPYRNVFTQYFGPGTRLTVL.

This chain uses TRBV9 with TRBJ2-7, with 8 bases identical to TRBD1. This CDR3 has 14 amino acids. V was clipped by 4 bases and J by 4 bases; unmatched bases: 7. Germline loops: CDR1 SGDLS, CDR2 YYNGEE. The CDR3 loop reads CASSPVGQGYEQYF. The CDR3 DNA reads TGTGCCAGCAGCCCGGTAGGACAGGGATACGAGCAGTACTTC. The whole variable domain, remainder taken from reference TRBV9 and TRBJ2-7, is DSGVTQTPKHLITATGQRVTLRCSPRSGDLSVYWYQQSLDQGLQFLIQYYNGEERAKGNILERFSAQQFPDLHSELNLSSLELGDSALYFCASSPVGQGYEQYFGPGTRLTVT.

The chain links TRBV5-1 to TRBJ2-1; 8 nucleotides match TRBD1. Germline lookup yields CDR1 SGHRS and CDR2 YFSETQ. The CDR3 length is 16 residues. V shed 3 bases and J 6 bases; nucleotides not matched to a gene: 11. The CDR3 coding sequence is TGCGCCAGCAGCTCTCTGGGACAGGCGGTAAGCAATGAGCAGTTCTTC. Translated: CASSSLGQAVSNEQFF.

This chain uses TRBV29-1 with TRBJ2-1; the D gene is possibly TRBD2 (6 bases). This CDR3 region has 12 residues. From germline, CDR1 is SQVTM and CDR2 ANQGSEA. Trimming cost V 2 bases and J 7 bases, with 9 bases left between them. The CDR3 reads CSVEWRGNEQFF. The CDR3 nucleotides read TGCAGCGTTGAATGGAGGGGTAATGAGCAGTTCTTC.

The chain joins TRBV18 to TRBJ2-3; 15 bases are a match to TRBD2. This CDR3 has 15 residues. Germline V CDR1 and CDR2: KGHSH, LQKENI. Losses at the gene ends were 4 bases for V and 7 bases for J; bases not matched to a gene: 3. CDR3 coding DNA: TGTGCCAGCTCACGGGGGACTAGCGGGAGGAATACGCAGTATTTT. It is translated as CASSRGTSGRNTQYF.

The rearrangement links TRBV4-1 to TRBJ2-1; 9 bases match TRBD2. Germline CDR1 reads MGHRA; CDR2 reads YSYEKL. V was clipped by 0 bases and J by 9 bases; unmatched bases: 9. The CDR3 has 16 residues. The CDR3 DNA reads TGCGCCAGCAGCCAAGAGCCTAGCGGGGAAATCGGTGAGCAGTTCTTC. Its protein product is CASSQEPSGEIGEQFF.

With regard to this clone: Other DNA sequences in this sample translate to the same CDR3. This chain uses TRBV28 with TRBJ1-5; no clear D. CDR1 is MDHEN and CDR2 is SYDVKM in the germline V gene. The CDR3 runs to 14 residues. V dropped 1 base and J dropped 0 bases, with 4 bases sitting between them. The chain's CDR3 is CASSLSGSNQPQHF. CDR3 nucleotides: TGTGCCAGCAGTTTATCGGGTAGCAATCAGCCCCAGCATTTT.

The chain recombines TRBV5-1 with TRBJ2-6; D is unresolved. Germline V lookup: CDR1 SGHRS, CDR2 YFSETQ. V lost 6 bases and J lost 2, with 9 bases in between. This CDR3 comprises 14 residues. The chain's CDR3 is CASKPDTGANVLTF. The CDR3 nucleotides are TGCGCCAGCAAGCCCGATACTGGGGCCAACGTCCTGACTTTC. Variable domain in full (rest from reference TRBV5-1 and TRBJ2-6): KAGVTQTPRYLIKTRGQQVTLSCSPISGHRSVSWYQQTPGQGLQFLFEYFSETQRNKGNFPGRFSGRQFSNSRSEMNVSTLELGDSALYLCASKPDTGANVLTFGAGSRLTVL.

The genes are TRBV7-2 and TRBJ2-1; 14 nucleotides match TRBD2. Looked up from germline, CDR1 is SGHTA and CDR2 is FQGNSA. J lost 4 bases, V lost 5 bases, and 10 bases had no gene match. The CDR3 is made up of 18 amino acids. CDR3 DNA sequence: TGTGCCAGCAGCCTTCGGACTAGCGGGGGGCTACTTTACAATGAGCAGTTCTTC. Translation gives CASSLRTSGGLLYNEQFF.

This rearrangement joins TRBV4-3 to TRBJ1-5, with 7 bases that match TRBD1. The germline V gene has CDR1 LGHNA and CDR2 YSLEER. This CDR3 contains 15 residues. The junction had 9 bases not matched to a gene; V was cut back by 3 bases and J by 7 bases. As DNA, the CDR3 is TGCGCCAGCAGCCAGGCCGGGACAGAGGGACAGCCCCAGCATTTT. This sequence encodes CASSQAGTEGQPQHF.

The table lists this clone with a few counts. The V and J genes are TRBV30 and TRBJ2-2, with 11 bases lining up with TRBD2. CDR1 and CDR2 from the germline V gene are GTSNPN and SVGIG (reference sequence). This CDR3 comprises 18 residues. V gave up 5 bases and J gave up 6 bases; unmatched junction bases: 17. CDR3 DNA sequence: TGTGCCTGGCGTTGGGGGACTAGCGGTTGGGGATTAGCCGGGGAGCTGTTTTTT. It encodes CAWRWGTSGWGLAGELFF. Using reference TRBV30 and TRBJ2-2 for the parts outside the CDR3, the full variable domain is SQTIHQWPATLVQPVGSPLSLECTVEGTSNPNLYWYRQAAGRGLQLLFYSVGIGQISSEVPQNLSASRPQDRQFILSSKKLLLSDSGFYLCAWRWGTSGWGLAGELFFGEGSRLTVL.

This chain joins TRBV27 and TRBJ2-2; 10 bases match TRBD2. The trim removed 5 bases at V and 9 bases at J, leaving 9 bases unmatched. CDR3 length: 15 amino acids. The germline gives CDR1 MNHEY, CDR2 SMNVEV (reference sequence). The CDR3 protein is CASSPSGRAVRELFF. CDR3 in DNA: TGTGCCAGCAGTCCCAGCGGGAGGGCCGTTCGGGAGCTGTTTTTT.

This sequence joins TRBV5-6 and TRBJ2-4; D possibly corresponds to TRBD2 (6 bases). Germline CDR1 and CDR2: SGHDT and YYEEEE. The CDR3 runs 16 residues. Trimming pared 4 bases from V and 0 bases from J, leaving 14 bases between. CDR3 in amino acids: CASSPEGFLAKNIQYF. The CDR3 coding sequence is TGTGCCAGCAGCCCGGAGGGCTTCCTAGCCAAAAACATTCAGTACTTC. Full variable domain (outside the CDR3, taken from reference TRBV5-6 and TRBJ2-4): DAGVTQSPTHLIKTRGQQVTLRCSPKSGHDTVSWYQQALGQGPQFIFQYYEEEERQRGNFPDRFSGHQFPNYSSELNVNALLLGDSALYLCASSPEGFLAKNIQYFGAGTRLSVL.

The J gene is TRBJ2-1, the V gene TRBV6-5; D gene uncertain. The CDR3 loop spans 15 amino acids. Trimming took 0 bases from V and 6 from J, leaving 12 bases between them. Germline V CDR1 and CDR2: MNHEY, SVGAGI. CDR3 sequence (DNA): TGTGCCAGCAGTTACTCGGTAGCTGTGGGCAATGAGCAGTTCTTC. It is translated as CASSYSVAVGNEQFF.

V usage is TRBV7-2 and J usage is TRBJ1-2; TRBD1 is a possible D gene (5 bases). V gave up 1 base and J gave up 7 bases, with 19 bases separating them. Germline V gene data show CDR1 as SGHTA and CDR2 as FQGNSA. The length of the CDR3 is 16 residues. The CDR3: CASSLVGARGGGGYTF. In DNA form, the CDR3 reads TGTGCCAGCAGCTTAGTCGGAGCAAGGGGCGGCGGTGGCTACACCTTC.

A remark on this clone: Other DNA sequences from this sample encode an identical CDR3 as well. The V call is TRBV7-2, the J call TRBJ2-7; 13 nucleotides align to TRBD2. Trimming at V came to 5 bases and at J to 3 bases, leaving 4 bases not matched to a gene. The CDR3 is 15 residues long. The germline gives CDR1 SGHTA, CDR2 FQGNSA. The CDR3, as DNA: TGTGCCAGCAGCCGGACTAGCGGGAGCATCTACGAGCAGTACTTC. It codes for CASSRTSGSIYEQYF.

Concerning this clone itself: The junction shows a germline mismatch at one end, possibly a read error. V and J are TRBV7-9 and TRBJ2-7; the match to TRBD1 covers 11 bases. CDR3 length equals 17 residues. CDR1 and CDR2 (germline): SEHNR, FQNEAQ (reference sequence). The DNA of the CDR3 is TGTTCCAGCAGCTTACAACCCCTCGGACAGGGGGCGCGCGAGCAGTACTTC. Amino acid sequence: CSSSLQPLGQGAREQYF.

The chain combines TRBV28 with TRBJ2-1, with TRBD2 matching over 10 bases. The germline CDR1 and CDR2 sequences are MDHEN and SYDVKM. V was clipped by 5 bases and J by 6 bases; unmatched bases: 7. The CDR3 loop spans 15 amino acids. In DNA, the CDR3 is TGTGCCAGCAGTGTCCCTAGCGGGGGAGCCAATGAGCAGTTCTTC. As protein: CASSVPSGGANEQFF.